These 31 T cell receptor beta chains share one sample of origin, sequenced in a study of blood T cells in healthy people across ages (dated by TCRdb to 2014 to 2015). Libraries were built with 5' RACE. TCRdb lists the instrument as Illumina HiSeq 2500. The second PCR ran for about 7 to 11 cycles and used a J-beta primer mix along with a sample-barcoded 5' primer. Starting from the raw public reads, TCRdb applied fastp trimming at Q25, assembled clones with MiXCR and retained in-frame beta chains. CDR3 protein sequences are deduplicated, and each keeps its most common genes and DNA. This sample comprises around 1,700,000 distinct CDR3 sequences, approximately 28% of them detected only once. The top ten clones comprise 6.5% to 8.5% of the sample. Sequenced material: blood. The receptors shown here come from a woman in her twenties or thirties in good health.

The chain is built from TRBV12-3 or TRBV12-4 and TRBJ2-5; 8 positions agree with TRBD1. The CDR3 has 15 residues. Unmatched junction bases numbered 17, after V lost 6 bases and J lost 11 bases. CDR3 region: CASRGQGGLRYEQYF. In DNA, the CDR3 is TGTGCCAGCAGAGGACAGGGTGGGTTACGTTATGAGCAGTACTTC.

The CDR3 sequence is CASSPGGAHNEKLFF. DNA of the CDR3: TGCGCCAGCAGCCCCGGGGGGGCTCATAATGAAAAACTGTTTTTT. This chain connects TRBV5-1 to TRBJ1-4; a possible D gene is TRBD1 (6 bases). Trimming cost V 4 bases and J 4 bases, with 14 bases left between them. This CDR3 is built from 15 residues. Germline assignment: CDR1 SGHRS and CDR2 YFSETQ.

In the case of this clonotype: The CDR3 ends on some other residue instead of the conserved phenylalanine or tryptophan, so this is likely a read error. The CDR3 region is CASSRKSRLSGANVLTC. In DNA form, the CDR3 reads TGCGCCAGCAGCAGAAAGTCAAGGCTCTCTGGGGCCAACGTCCTGACTTGC. The chain uses TRBV4-1 and TRBJ2-6; D ambiguous. Trimming pared 5 bases from V and 0 bases from J, leaving 14 bases between. Germline V gene sequence: CDR1 MGHRA, CDR2 YSYEKL. This CDR3 is built from 17 residues.

This clonotype was seen only a few times. The chain combines TRBV20-1 with TRBJ2-1, with 8 bases aligning to TRBD2. CDR1 is DFQATT and CDR2 is SNEGSKA in the germline V gene (reference sequence). CDR3 length equals 16 residues. The V gene end was trimmed by 4 bases and the J gene end by 7 bases; junction bases not matched to a gene: 15. The CDR3 sequence is CSANGRAFVGGNEQFF. The CDR3 region has the DNA TGCAGTGCTAACGGGAGGGCCTTTGTGGGGGGTAATGAGCAGTTCTTC.

This rearrangement joins TRBV2 to TRBJ2-7; D gene ambiguous. The CDR3 has 15 amino acids. Trimming cost V 6 bases and J 3 bases, with 18 bases left between them. Germline CDR1 is SNHLY and CDR2 is FYNNEI. The CDR3 sequence is CASSPVIAAVYEQYF. As DNA, the CDR3 is TGTGCCAGCAGCCCAGTGATAGCAGCCGTCTACGAGCAGTACTTC.

The chain is built from TRBV5-1 and TRBJ2-1, with 7 bases lining up with TRBD1. The V gene's germline CDR1 is SGHRS and CDR2 YFSETQ. The CDR3 covers 15 residues. Trimming at V came to 5 bases and at J to 10 bases, leaving 15 bases not matched to a gene. The CDR3 DNA reads TGCGCCAGCAGGACCCTGGAAACAGGGGTCCGGGAGCAGTTCTTC. Translation gives CASRTLETGVREQFF.

The V and J genes are TRBV11-2 and TRBJ2-3, with D possibly called TRBD1 or TRBD2 (5 bases each). The CDR3 is 15 residues long. V was shortened by 6 bases and J by 3 bases, with 16 bases between the two germline ends. Looked up from germline, CDR1 is SGHAT and CDR2 is FQNNGV. As DNA, the CDR3 is TGTGCCAGCAGTTTCCGGGACCTCCCTACAGATACGCAGTATTTT. Its protein product is CASSFRDLPTDTQYF.

In the case of this clonotype: One end of the junction does not line up with germline, which may come from a read error. The rearrangement links TRBV7-9 to TRBJ1-1; D unresolved. CDR3 length equals 13 residues. Germline V CDR1 and CDR2: SEHNR, FQNEAQ (reference sequence). The CDR3 protein is CAISLFSSTEAFF. CDR3 coding DNA: TGTGCCATCAGCTTGTTCAGCAGCACTGAAGCTTTCTTT.

The CDR3 nucleotides read TGCGCCAGCAGCCAAGTACCGGGGGTGAACACTGAAGCTTTCTTT. Translation: CASSQVPGVNTEAFF. The V gene is TRBV4-1, the J gene TRBJ1-1; TRBD1 is a possible D gene (5 bases). Germline V gene lookup returns CDR1 MGHRA and CDR2 YSYEKL. The CDR3 is made up of 15 amino acids. Trimming took off 1 base at V and 0 bases at J, with 9 bases between the two ends.

This clonotype has just a few counts. The chain links TRBV29-1 to TRBJ2-6; D not certain. The CDR3 covers 13 residues. Germline loops: CDR1 SQVTM, CDR2 ANQGSEA. V lost 2 bases and J lost 2, with 4 bases in between. The CDR3 bases are TGCAGCGTTGAAAGGGCTGGGGCCAACGTCCTGACTTTC. Protein: CSVERAGANVLTF.

This clonotype was counted ten times or more. The chain has TRBV6-6 and TRBJ2-7, with D possibly being TRBD2 (5 bases). Germline lookup yields CDR1 MNHNY and CDR2 SVGAGI (reference sequence). The ends were cut back, 4 bases at V and 6 bases at J, with 19 bases in the middle. The CDR3 runs to 15 residues. CDR3 residues: CASSSPPEGGSEQYF. CDR3 nucleotides: TGTGCCAGCAGTTCCCCACCAGAGGGTGGAAGCGAGCAGTACTTC.

This clonotype was seen at least ten times. The V gene is TRBV20-1, the J gene TRBJ2-7, with 8 bases aligning to TRBD2. The germline gives CDR1 DFQATT, CDR2 SNEGSKA (reference sequence). The trim removed 2 bases at V and 6 bases at J, leaving 0 bases unmatched. This CDR3 comprises 11 residues. CDR3 nucleotide sequence: TGCAGTGCTAGAAGCGGGGGCGAGCAGTACTTC. The encoded protein is CSARSGGEQYF.

This clonotype was detected many times. The gene calls are TRBV29-1 and TRBJ2-5; D not certain. The V gene lost 0 bases and the J gene lost 0 bases, with 8 bases spanning the gap. This CDR3 spans 14 amino acids. The germline V gene has CDR1 SQVTM and CDR2 ANQGSEA. CDR3 loop: CSVEDGRYQETQYF. The CDR3 bases are TGCAGCGTTGAAGACGGACGGTACCAAGAGACCCAGTACTTC. Combining the CDR3 with reference TRBV29-1 and TRBJ2-5 gives the whole variable domain SAVISQKPSRDICQRGTSLTIQCQVDSQVTMMFWYRQQPGQSLTLIATANQGSEATYESGFVIDKFPISRPNLTFSTLTVSNMSPEDSSIYLCSVEDGRYQETQYFGPGTRLLVL.

CDR3: CASSLSQGVSGANVLTF. CDR3 DNA: TGTGCCAGCAGCTTAAGTCAAGGGGTATCTGGGGCCAACGTCCTGACTTTC. V gene TRBV7-2 combines with J gene TRBJ2-6; maybe TRBD1 (5 bases). V was pared by 2 bases and J by 1 base, with 12 bases between. The CDR3 runs to 17 residues. Looked up from germline, CDR1 is SGHTA and CDR2 is FQGNSA.

The V gene is TRBV20-1, the J gene TRBJ1-2, with 8 bases lining up with TRBD1. The CDR3 has 12 amino acids. With V trimmed by 6 bases and J by 13 bases, 13 bases remained unmatched. CDR1 and CDR2 (germline): DFQATT, SNEGSKA (reference sequence). CDR3 bases: TGCAGTGCGCACAGGGGGGACTATGGCAGCACCTTC. Protein sequence: CSAHRGDYGSTF.

This chain uses TRBV5-1 with TRBJ2-7, with 10 bases lining up with TRBD2. Germline-derived CDR1 and CDR2 are SGHRS and YFSETQ. The CDR3 length is 16 residues. Trimming at V came to 5 bases and at J to 3 bases, leaving 11 bases not matched to a gene. DNA for the CDR3: TGCGCCAGCAGTTGGGCTTCGGGGACTAGCGTCTACGAGCAGTACTTC. Amino acid sequence: CASSWASGTSVYEQYF.

This clonotype was observed a handful of times. The rearrangement joins TRBV5-1 to TRBJ1-2, with D hard to call. The germline gives CDR1 SGHRS, CDR2 YFSETQ. The CDR3 is made up of 14 amino acids. V was cut by 0 bases and J by 8 bases, with 14 bases left in between. CDR3 bases: TGCGCCAGCAGCTTGGGTGGCTGGGGAGACGGCTACACCTTC. The encoded protein is CASSLGGWGDGYTF. The whole variable domain, remainder taken from reference TRBV5-1 and TRBJ1-2, is KAGVTQTPRYLIKTRGQQVTLSCSPISGHRSVSWYQQTPGQGLQFLFEYFSETQRNKGNFPGRFSGRQFSNSRSEMNVSTLELGDSALYLCASSLGGWGDGYTFGSGTRLTVV.

This clonotype was seen a few times. The CDR3 region is CASRIPIRANQPQHF. The CDR3 nucleotides are TGTGCCAGCAGGATACCCATCAGGGCTAATCAGCCCCAGCATTTT. V and J are TRBV28 and TRBJ1-5; maybe TRBD1 (5 bases). The CDR3 is made up of 15 amino acids. Germline V gene sequence: CDR1 MDHEN, CDR2 SYDVKM. Trimming cost V 6 bases and J 4 bases, with 16 bases left between them.

The chain joins TRBV7-7 to TRBJ2-7; 8 bases fit TRBD1. The CDR3 totals 13 residues. Trimming at V came to 5 bases and at J to 7 bases, leaving 7 bases not matched to a gene. Germline V gives CDR1 SSHAT, CDR2 FNYEAQ (reference sequence). The CDR3 is CASSRTGQGEQYF. DNA of the CDR3: TGTGCCAGCAGCCGGACAGGGCAGGGGGAGCAGTACTTC.

The table lists this clonotype with a few counts. This chain links TRBV11-2 with TRBJ2-1, with 9 bases identical to TRBD2. The CDR3 length is 15 residues. Trimming at V came to 4 bases and at J to 9 bases, leaving 10 bases not matched to a gene. CDR1 is SGHAT and CDR2 is FQNNGV in the germline V gene. Here the CDR3 reads CASSSIGGRVLEQFF. The CDR3 DNA follows: TGTGCCAGCAGCTCCATTGGCGGGAGGGTACTTGAGCAGTTCTTC.

On this clonotype: A much larger clone sits a single nucleotide away, making a read error possible. The V and J genes are TRBV29-1 and TRBJ2-1, with D possibly matching TRBD1 (5 bases). This CDR3 spans 12 amino acids. The germline gives CDR1 SQVTM, CDR2 ANQGSEA. V was trimmed by 5 bases and J by 10 bases, leaving 15 bases between them. CDR3 in DNA: TGCAGCGTTCTGGGCAGGACATACGAGCAGTTCTTC. Amino acids: CSVLGRTYEQFF.

Remarks on this clonotype: This sequence may be a read error, since a much larger clone differs from it by one base. The genes are TRBV5-1 and TRBJ2-3; possible D gene TRBD1, 6 bases. Trimming cost V 0 bases and J 3 bases, with 8 bases left between them. The CDR3 runs to 14 residues. In germline, CDR1 is SGHRS, CDR2 YFSETQ. The DNA for the CDR3 is TGCGCCAGCAGCTTGGGACAGGAGACAGATACGCAGTATTTT. Residues: CASSLGQETDTQYF.

The chain couples TRBV6-2 or TRBV6-3 to TRBJ2-7; D may be TRBD2 (5 bases). Germline CDR1 and CDR2: MNHEY and SVGEGT. Trimming took off 7 bases at V and 2 bases at J, with 15 bases between the two ends. The CDR3 runs to 14 residues. CDR3 residues: CASTGHSSPYEQYF. The CDR3 nucleotides read TGTGCCAGCACTGGCCATTCTAGCCCCTACGAGCAGTACTTC.

The chain has TRBV29-1 and TRBJ2-1; D is unclear. The CDR3 length is 13 residues. The germline V and J ends were trimmed by 4 bases and 13 bases, with 20 bases remaining between them. In germline, CDR1 is SQVTM, CDR2 ANQGSEA. In DNA form, the CDR3 reads TGCAGCGTTGCCCCTTTGACACAAGAGACCCAGTTCTTC. Translated, it gives CSVAPLTQETQFF.

The chain is built from TRBV9 and TRBJ2-3; a possible D gene is TRBD2 (5 bases). The CDR3 runs to 14 residues. The germline gives CDR1 SGDLS, CDR2 YYNGEE. V lost 4 bases and J lost 6, with 15 bases in between. CDR3 DNA: TGTGCCAGCAGCTCCCGGGAATTGAAGGATACGCAGTATTTT. As protein: CASSSRELKDTQYF.

This chain connects TRBV4-1 to TRBJ2-1; 10 positions match TRBD2. This CDR3 region has 16 residues. The V and J ends lost 2 bases and 4 bases, in that order; junction bases with no gene match: 5. Germline V gene sequence: CDR1 MGHRA, CDR2 YSYEKL. The CDR3 here is CASSQRTSGYYNEQFF. As DNA, the CDR3 is TGCGCCAGCAGCCAACGGACTAGCGGATATTACAATGAGCAGTTCTTC.

In this sample, this clonotype turned up a few times. This chain connects TRBV6-5 to TRBJ1-2, with unresolved D. The CDR3 contains 14 residues. V lost 6 bases, J lost 1 base, and 12 bases lay in between. Germline V lookup: CDR1 MNHEY, CDR2 SVGAGI. The CDR3: CASRPAQVNYGYTF. In DNA, the CDR3 is TGTGCCAGCAGGCCCGCCCAGGTTAACTATGGCTACACCTTC.

This clonotype was detected only a few times. The chain has TRBV5-1 and TRBJ2-3; 9 bases are shared with TRBD2. The CDR3 is made up of 16 amino acids. Germline lookup yields CDR1 SGHRS and CDR2 YFSETQ. The ends lost 1 base at V and 5 bases at J; junction bases unmatched: 8. The CDR3 DNA is TGCGCCAGCAGCTTGCCTAGCGGGGATTTAGGAGATACGCAGTATTTT. Translation: CASSLPSGDLGDTQYF.

V and J are TRBV12-3 or TRBV12-4 and TRBJ2-2; 10 bases agree with TRBD2. This CDR3 contains 15 residues. Germline trimming cut 6 bases from V and 6 bases from J; bases unmatched to any gene: 7. The CDR3 protein is CASRPAGGQSGELFF. The DNA for the CDR3 is TGTGCCAGCAGGCCAGCGGGGGGGCAATCCGGGGAGCTGTTTTTT.

The chain employs TRBV5-1 and TRBJ2-7, with a weak D call TRBD2 (5 bases). The CDR3 runs to 15 residues. V was trimmed by 0 bases and J by 1 base, leaving 11 bases between them. Germline V CDR1 and CDR2: SGHRS, YFSETQ. The CDR3 region is CASSLGDYSSYEQYF. Here the CDR3 DNA reads TGCGCCAGCAGCTTGGGTGACTACTCTTCCTACGAGCAGTACTTC.

As regards this clonotype: A junction boundary mismatches the germline segment, possibly from a read error. The genes are TRBV6-6 and TRBJ1-1, with 7 positions matching TRBD1. Germline CDR1 MNHNY, CDR2 SVGAGI (reference sequence). This CDR3 region has 11 residues. The CDR3 reads CASGTDTEALF. DNA for the CDR3: TGTGCCAGCGGGACAGATACTGAAGCTTTGTTT.